One sample yielded the 25 T cell receptor beta chains listed below, sequenced in a study of tumor and adjacent non-tumor tissue in lung cancer. A modified ARM-PCR protocol with three rounds of nested PCR amplified TCRbeta. Each CDR3 protein gets one entry after TCRdb re-called the multiplex PCR reads with MiXCR. Of 75,000 to 95,000 distinct CDR3 sequences listed, 65% to 75% were seen once; the top ten hold around 20%. This sample's RNA came from whole unsorted tissue. The sample comprised lung tumor tissue. All receptors derive from a man aged 60-69 years with non-small cell lung cancer.

This chain uses TRBV5-1 with TRBJ2-7; tentative D call: TRBD1 (6 bases). The CDR3 extends over 15 amino acids. Germline V gene lookup returns CDR1 SGHRS and CDR2 YFSETQ. V shed 0 bases and J shed 2 bases, with 12 bases lying between them. The CDR3 nucleotides are TGCGCCAGCAGCTTGGTCGGACAGCCCCCCTACGAGCAGTACTTC. Protein: CASSLVGQPPYEQYF. Complete variable domain (other parts from reference TRBV5-1 and TRBJ2-7): KAGVTQTPRYLIKTRGQQVTLSCSPISGHRSVSWYQQTPGQGLQFLFEYFSETQRNKGNFPGRFSGRQFSNSRSEMNVSTLELGDSALYLCASSLVGQPPYEQYFGPGTRLTVT.

A word on this clonotype: Compared with germline, one end of the junction differs, possibly owing to a read error. The chain has TRBV6-2 or TRBV6-3 and TRBJ2-5, with 7 bases lining up with TRBD2. The CDR3 totals 15 residues. Germline lookup yields CDR1 MNHEY and CDR2 SVGEGT. The CDR3 nucleotides are TGTGCCAGCATTTACATAGCGGGCGGCGGAGAGACCCAGTACTTC. Translating it yields CASIYIAGGGETQYF.

A few counts support this clonotype. This may be a read error: a much more frequent sequence differs by one nucleotide. This sequence joins TRBV5-1 and TRBJ1-2; TRBD1 aligns across 7 bases. Trimming removed 0 bases from V and 4 bases from J; junction bases left unmatched: 6. The CDR3 has 15 residues. Per the germline V gene, CDR1 is SGHRS and CDR2 is YFSETQ. Here the CDR3 DNA reads TGCGCCAGCAGCTTGGAGGGAGGGGGCGGCTATGGCTACACCTTC. Translated: CASSLEGGGGYGYTF.

The table lists this clonotype with many counts. The chain employs TRBV28 and TRBJ2-3, with D maybe TRBD2 (6 bases). The CDR3 spans 15 residues. CDR1 is MDHEN, CDR2 SYDVKM, per germline. V gave up 6 bases and J gave up 2 bases, with 15 bases separating them. The CDR3 region is CASSQLGGNTDTQYF. The CDR3 region has the DNA TGTGCCAGCAGCCAGCTTGGAGGGAACACAGATACGCAGTATTTT.

This clonotype appeared many times. V gene TRBV12-3 or TRBV12-4 combines with J gene TRBJ2-3; either TRBD1 or TRBD2 may supply D (5 bases each). This CDR3 is built from 13 residues. Trimming removed 2 bases at V and 9 bases at J, with 12 bases between. Here the CDR3 reads CASSLSGGTTQYF. The CDR3 DNA follows: TGTGCCAGCAGTTTATCTGGGGGAACAACGCAGTATTTT.

On this clonotype itself: A read error may produce the germline difference seen at one junction end. V usage is TRBV29-1 and J usage is TRBJ2-2, with D possibly TRBD2 on 7 matching bases. CDR1 and CDR2 (germline): SQVTM, ANQGSEA. The CDR3 consists of 15 residues. The CDR3: CSVKDIGGDTGELFF. Here the CDR3 DNA reads TGTAGCGTTAAAGACATAGGGGGGGACACCGGGGAGCTGTTTTTT.

With regard to this clonotype: One end of the junction is discordant with germline, which a read error may explain. This sequence joins TRBV5-8 and TRBJ1-5; D ambiguous. Germline V gene lookup returns CDR1 SGHTS and CDR2 YDEGEE. The CDR3 consists of 14 residues. The DNA of the CDR3 is TGTGCCAACAGCTTTTCCTTGAGCAATCAGCCCCAGCATTTT. It specifies CANSFSLSNQPQHF.

On this clonotype itself: One base away lies a much larger clone, so this may be a sequencing read error. The chain has TRBV27 and TRBJ2-1; maybe TRBD2 (5 bases). This CDR3 spans 15 amino acids. V was cut by 4 bases and J by 2 bases, with 12 bases left in between. Germline CDR1 and CDR2: MNHEY and SMNVEV (reference sequence). The CDR3 bases are TGTGCCAGCAGTTCTTTAACTAGGGCCTACAATGAGCAGTTCTTC. Translating gives CASSSLTRAYNEQFF.

The rearrangement links TRBV25-1 to TRBJ2-7; 10 positions agree with TRBD1. After removal of 5 bases from V and 6 bases from J, the junction contained 10 bases not matched to a gene. The CDR3 has 15 amino acids. The germline CDR1 and CDR2 sequences are MGHDK and SYGVNS. The chain's CDR3 is CASSQKRGTGVEQYF. DNA of the CDR3: TGTGCCAGCAGTCAAAAAAGGGGGACAGGGGTCGAGCAGTACTTC.

This clonotype was picked up a small number of times. V and J are TRBV29-1 and TRBJ1-5; the D is unclear. Germline V gene data show CDR1 as SQVTM and CDR2 as ANQGSEA. The V end was cut by 8 bases, the J end by 6 bases, with 17 bases between. This CDR3 comprises 13 residues. The CDR3 sequence: CSTGDGWGQPQHF. CDR3 bases: TGCAGCACTGGCGACGGGTGGGGTCAGCCCCAGCATTTT.

As for this clonotype: At one of its ends the junction is not consistent with the germline gene, which may arise from a read error. The chain joins TRBV6-5 to TRBJ2-1; D may be TRBD2 (7 bases). This CDR3 has 14 amino acids. Per germline, CDR1 MNHEY and CDR2 SVGAGI. In nucleotides, the CDR3 is TGTGCTAGCAGTTACTCAGGGGAGGGCGGTGACCAGTTCTTC. It codes for CASSYSGEGGDQFF.

This clonotype occurred many times. This chain links TRBV6-6 with TRBJ1-4; D gene uncertain. Germline V lookup: CDR1 MNHNY, CDR2 SVGAGI (reference sequence). V was cut by 6 bases and J by 8 bases, with 7 bases left in between. The CDR3 loop spans 11 amino acids. CDR3 loop: CASSFNEKLFF. The CDR3 DNA sequence: TGTGCCAGCAGCTTCAACGAAAAACTGTTTTTT.

This clonotype came up once. This may be a read error: a much more frequent sequence differs by one nucleotide. This rearrangement joins TRBV28 to TRBJ2-7, with 7 bases fitting TRBD1. This CDR3 has 12 amino acids. V dropped 5 bases and J dropped 5; count of bases not matched to a gene: 3. Germline V gives CDR1 MDHEN, CDR2 SYDVKM. The DNA for the CDR3 is TGTGCCAGCAGTGATACAGGGGACGAGCAGTACTTC. As protein: CASSDTGDEQYF. The full variable domain, its missing parts supplied by reference TRBV28 and TRBJ2-7, is DVKVTQSSRYLVKRTGEKVFLECVQDMDHENMFWYRQDPGLGLRLIYFSYDVKMKEKGDIPEGYSVSREKKERFSLILESASTNQTSMYLCASSDTGDEQYFGPGTRLTVT.

To note about this clonotype: One end of the junction is discordant with germline, which a read error may explain. V and J are TRBV11-3 and TRBJ2-6; D is tentatively TRBD1 or TRBD2 (6 bases each). Germline loops: CDR1 SGHNT, CDR2 YENEEA. The CDR3 extends over 16 amino acids. The CDR3 region is CASSKRDGTGAKVLSF. The CDR3 DNA follows: TGTGCCAGCAGCAAAAGGGACGGGACGGGGGCCAAGGTCCTGAGTTTC. Full variable domain (rest looked up from reference TRBV11-3 and TRBJ2-6): EAGVVQSPRYKIIEKKQPVAFWCNPISGHNTLYWYLQNLGQGPELLIRYENEEAVDDSQLPKDRFSAERLKGVDSTLKIQPAELGDSAVYLCASSKRDGTGAKVLSFGAGSRLTVL.

Points on this clonotype: Possible read error: a much larger clone is one base away. V and J are TRBV6-5 and TRBJ2-5; D possibly matches TRBD1 or TRBD2 (6 bases each). Germline lookup yields CDR1 MNHEY and CDR2 SVGAGI. CDR3 length: 14 amino acids. Trimming removed 2 bases at V and 4 bases at J, with 11 bases between. DNA of the CDR3: TGTGCCAGCAGTTACGGGGGGCGCCGAGAGACCCAGTACTTC. Protein sequence: CASSYGGRRETQYF.

Concerning this clonotype itself: The junction does not match germline at one end; this may be a read error. This chain connects TRBV12-5 to TRBJ2-1; 9 bases match TRBD2. The V gene's germline CDR1 is LGHNT and CDR2 FRNRAP. The CDR3 totals 16 residues. DNA for the CDR3: TGTGCTGGTGGTTTGCCCAGCGGGGGGTTATACAATGAGCAGTTATTC. Translation gives CAGGLPSGGLYNEQLF.

J is TRBJ2-5 and V is TRBV19, with D perhaps TRBD2 (5 bases). V dropped 5 bases and J dropped 6 bases, with 22 bases sitting between them. The CDR3 is 16 amino acids. CDR1 LNHDA and CDR2 SQIVND come from the germline V gene (reference sequence). The CDR3 sequence: CASSHMYGRGKQTQYF. CDR3 sequence (DNA): TGTGCCAGTAGTCATATGTACGGACGGGGAAAACAGACCCAGTACTTC.

Turning to this clonotype: Since a much larger clone is just one base distant, this may be a read error. CDR3 sequence: CASSQAQGPAYEHYF. Written as DNA, the CDR3 is TGCGCCAGCAGCCAAGCGCAAGGACCAGCCTACGAGCACTACTTC. The genes are TRBV4-3 and TRBJ2-7; no definite D call. Germline loops: CDR1 LGHNA, CDR2 YSLEER. The CDR3 has 15 residues.

This rearrangement joins TRBV6-6 to TRBJ2-5, with D perhaps matching TRBD2 (7 bases). The V gene lost 7 bases and the J gene lost 4 bases, with 16 bases spanning the gap. In germline, CDR1 is MNHNY, CDR2 SVGAGI (reference sequence). This CDR3 spans 14 amino acids. Written as DNA, the CDR3 is TGTGCCAGCACATTGGGGGGGCCCCCAGAGACCCAGTACTTC. Translated: CASTLGGPPETQYF.

This clonotype was recorded a few times. Just one base apart from a much larger clone, this may be a read error. CDR3 DNA sequence: TGTGCCAGCTCCCGGGACGGGGCAACAGATACGCAGTATTTT. Protein: CASSRDGATDTQYF. The chain joins TRBV6-1 to TRBJ2-3; D may be TRBD1 or TRBD2 (5 bases each). The CDR3 loop spans 14 amino acids. The germline CDR1 and CDR2 sequences are MNHNS and SASEGT. V lost 8 bases and J 3 bases, leaving 15 bases between the germline ends.

This clonotype has more than one count but fewer than ten. Its ends do not fully match the called genes, so a read error is possible. The CDR3 bases are TGTGCCAGCAGCTTAACTGGGGCCAACGCCCTGACTTTC. Its translation: CASSLTGANALTF. The rearrangement links TRBV28 to TRBJ2-6; a weak D match, TRBD1 (5 bases). Germline values: CDR1 MDHEN, CDR2 SYDVKM. This CDR3 comprises 13 residues.

Concerning this clonotype: At one of its ends the junction is not consistent with the germline gene, which may arise from a read error. V is TRBV28 and J is TRBJ1-1; D is perhaps TRBD1 (6 bases). Germline V lookup: CDR1 MDHEN, CDR2 SYDVKM. This CDR3 spans 12 amino acids. CDR3 nucleotide sequence: TGTGACAGCTGGCAGGGGAACACTGAAACTTTCTTT. This translates into CDSWQGNTETFF.

V gene TRBV11-2 combines with J gene TRBJ2-1; 8 positions match TRBD2. The CDR3 is 13 residues long. Trimming cost V 6 bases and J 2 bases; bases outside gene matches: 0. Germline assignment: CDR1 SGHAT and CDR2 FQNNGV. CDR3 sequence: CASRGLAYNEQFF. The DNA for the CDR3 is TGTGCCAGCAGGGGACTAGCCTACAATGAGCAGTTCTTC. Full variable domain (rest looked up from reference TRBV11-2 and TRBJ2-1): EAGVAQSPRYKIIEKRQSVAFWCNPISGHATLYWYQQILGQGPKLLIQFQNNGVVDDSQLPKDRFSAERLKGVDSTLKIQPAKLEDSAVYLCASRGLAYNEQFFGPGTRLTVL.

This clonotype was detected only a few times. One end of the junction is discordant with germline, which a read error may explain. V usage is TRBV6-1 and J usage is TRBJ1-3, with no clear D. CDR1 is MNHNS, CDR2 SASEGT, per germline. This CDR3 has 13 residues. The CDR3 region has the DNA TGTGCCAGCATCCCCAACTCTGGAAGCACCATATATTTT. Translated, it gives CASIPNSGSTIYF.

Remarks on this clonotype: The junction departs from the called germline gene at one end, perhaps through a read error. V and J are TRBV28 and TRBJ2-3; TRBD1 agrees at 8 bases. CDR1 is MDHEN and CDR2 is SYDVKM in the germline V gene. This CDR3 has 14 amino acids. CDR3: CASIRTGPGDTQNF. The CDR3 nucleotides are TGTGCCAGCATTCGGACAGGGCCAGGGGATACGCAGAATTTT.